The entry below describes one T cell receptor beta chain. What it recognizes is unknown. The data derive from a study of cytomegalovirus exposure and HLA in healthy donors. Per the germline V gene, CDR1 is SGDLS and CDR2 is YYNGEE. The V and J ends lost 3 bases and 6 bases, in that order; junction bases with no gene match: 9. CDR3 length equals 15 residues. Primers: 60 Vbeta forward and 13 Jbeta reverse. Sequenced by immunoSEQ multiplex PCR; TCRdb stores in-frame clones only, minus some. The sample table includes some 130,000 clones. Study observations and caveats: The study listed some 160 cytomegalovirus-associated TCR beta chains. Sequence variants that were highly shared formed a cluster that was likely a sequencing artifact. Among donors in an Asian-associated ancestry cluster, a later analysis reportedly found fewer N-insertions than the roughly 610-donor mean. For most TCR beta V segments, an earlier analysis put the productive rate at about 90% or about 30% of the time.

The sequenced material came from PBMCs. The gene calls are TRBV9 and TRBJ2-3, with TRBD2 matching 8 bases. The source is a woman aged 40 to 50 in good health and CMV-seropositive. CDR3 residues: CASSAETSAWDTQYF. Written as DNA, the CDR3 is TGTGCCAGCAGCGCCGAGACTAGCGCATGGGATACGCAGTATTTT. Drawing the rest from reference TRBV9 and TRBJ2-3, the complete variable domain is DSGVTQTPKHLITATGQRVTLRCSPRSGDLSVYWYQQSLDQGLQFLIQYYNGEERAKGNILERFSAQQFPDLHSELNLSSLELGDSALYFCASSAETSAWDTQYFGPGTRLTVL.